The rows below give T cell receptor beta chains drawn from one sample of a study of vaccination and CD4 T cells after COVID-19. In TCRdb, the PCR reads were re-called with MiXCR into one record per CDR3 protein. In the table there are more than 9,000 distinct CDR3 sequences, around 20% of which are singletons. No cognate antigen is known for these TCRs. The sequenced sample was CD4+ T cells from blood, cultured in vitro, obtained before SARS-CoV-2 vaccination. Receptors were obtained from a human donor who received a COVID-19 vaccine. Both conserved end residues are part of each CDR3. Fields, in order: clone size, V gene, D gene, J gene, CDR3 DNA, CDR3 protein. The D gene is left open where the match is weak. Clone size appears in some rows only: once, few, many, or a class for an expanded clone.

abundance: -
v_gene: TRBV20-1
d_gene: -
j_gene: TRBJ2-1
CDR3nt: TGCAGTGCCGCCCGACGACCGGGACCAAGCAATGAGCAGTTCTTC
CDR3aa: CSAARRPGPSNEQFF

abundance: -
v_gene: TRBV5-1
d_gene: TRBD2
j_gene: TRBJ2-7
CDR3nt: TGCGCCAGCAGTTTCAGCGGGGGGGTACGGGAGCAGTACTTC
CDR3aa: CASSFSGGVREQYF

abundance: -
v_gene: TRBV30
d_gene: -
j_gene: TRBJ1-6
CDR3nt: TGTGCCTGGAGTCCAGGGCCCAATTCACCCCTCCACTTT
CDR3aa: CAWSPGPNSPLHF

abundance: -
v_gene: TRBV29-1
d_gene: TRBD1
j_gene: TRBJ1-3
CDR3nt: TGCAGCTCCTTGGACAGGGGCGGAAACACCATATATTTT
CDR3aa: CSSLDRGGNTIYF

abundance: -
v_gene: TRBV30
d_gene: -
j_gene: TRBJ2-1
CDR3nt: TGTGCCTGGAGGGGGTTCGGAGGGGCGTATGAGCAGTTCTTC
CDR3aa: CAWRGFGGAYEQFF

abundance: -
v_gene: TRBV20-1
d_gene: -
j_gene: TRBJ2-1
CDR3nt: TGCAGTGCTAGTACGGAGCCCTCCAATGAGCAGTTCTTC
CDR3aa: CSASTEPSNEQFF

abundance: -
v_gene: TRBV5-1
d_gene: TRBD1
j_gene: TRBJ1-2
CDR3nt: TGCGCCAGCAGTCCAGACAGGGAAGAGGACTACACCTTC
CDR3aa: CASSPDREEDYTF

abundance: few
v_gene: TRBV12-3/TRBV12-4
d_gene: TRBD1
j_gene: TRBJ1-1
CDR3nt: TGTGCCAGCAGCTCACAGGGGACCACTGAAGCTTTCTTT
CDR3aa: CASSSQGTTEAFF

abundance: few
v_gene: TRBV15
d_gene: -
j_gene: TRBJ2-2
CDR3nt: TGTGCCACCAGCAGAGAGGGGGTGGGATCGAACACCGGGGAGCTGTTTTTT
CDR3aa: CATSREGVGSNTGELFF

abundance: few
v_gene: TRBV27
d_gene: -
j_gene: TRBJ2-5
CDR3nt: TGTGCCAGCAGTCCCCACCGACAGGCTCAAGAGACCCAGTACTTC
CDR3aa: CASSPHRQAQETQYF

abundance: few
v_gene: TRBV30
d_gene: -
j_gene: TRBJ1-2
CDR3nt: TGTGCCTGGAGTGTAACTTATGGTGGCTACACCTTC
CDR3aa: CAWSVTYGGYTF

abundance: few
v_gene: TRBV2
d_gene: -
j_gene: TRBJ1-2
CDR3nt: TGTGCCAGCAGTGATAATAACTTTAACTATGGCTACACCTTC
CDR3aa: CASSDNNFNYGYTF

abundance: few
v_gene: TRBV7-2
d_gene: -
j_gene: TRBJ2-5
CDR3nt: TGTGCCAGCAGCCCACCCGGGACGAGTTCAGGGACCCAGTACTTC
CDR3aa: CASSPPGTSSGTQYF

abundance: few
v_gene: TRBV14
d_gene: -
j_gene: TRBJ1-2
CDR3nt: TGTGCCAGCAGCCAAGACATTGGGGCCGCGGGCTACACCTTC
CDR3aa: CASSQDIGAAGYTF